The 8 T cell receptor beta chains below were found in one sample sequenced in a study of T cell repertoires in cytomegalovirus infection. In TCRdb, the reads were re-called with MiXCR into one record per CDR3 protein. The table includes hundreds of thousands of distinct CDR3 sequences, less than 25% detected once. Sequencing was done on a sample of CD8+ T cells from PBMCs. These receptors were obtained from a human donor in good health (CMV status not recorded). Some clones in this sample may be carry-over from other donors' samples.

This clonotype was counted many times. V gene TRBV7-9 combines with J gene TRBJ2-7, with 11 bases fitting TRBD2. The V gene end was trimmed by 5 bases and the J gene end by 1 base; junction bases not matched to a gene: 4. The CDR3 spans 15 residues. Germline V gene lookup returns CDR1 SEHNR and CDR2 FQNEAQ (reference sequence). The CDR3 loop is CASSRTSGGSYEQYF. CDR3 in DNA: TGTGCCAGCAGCCGTACTAGCGGGGGTTCCTACGAGCAGTACTTC.

This clonotype was recorded many times. The chain recombines TRBV7-2 with TRBJ2-7; possibly TRBD2 for D (6 bases). Germline V CDR1 and CDR2: SGHTA, FQGNSA. V lost 1 base, J lost 3 bases, and 13 bases lay in between. This CDR3 region has 15 residues. The CDR3 DNA is TGTGCCAGCAGCTTAGAACTAGCCCCGAACTACGAGCAGTACTTC. Residues: CASSLELAPNYEQYF.

The V gene is TRBV6-6, the J gene TRBJ1-5; 7 nucleotides align to TRBD1. V lost 0 bases and J lost 0; bases outside the gene matches: 5. The V gene's germline CDR1 is MNHNY and CDR2 SVGAGI (reference sequence). The length of the CDR3 is 17 residues. CDR3 DNA: TGTGCCAGCAGTTACTCAACAGGGGAATTTAGCAATCAGCCCCAGCATTTT. Translated: CASSYSTGEFSNQPQHF.

This clonotype was counted a few times. The chain uses TRBV29-1 and TRBJ2-1; 9 nucleotides agree with TRBD1. This CDR3 is built from 13 residues. Trimming removed 4 bases from V and 5 bases from J; junction bases left unmatched: 3. Germline loops: CDR1 SQVTM, CDR2 ANQGSEA. The CDR3 sequence: CSVAGTGNNEQFF. Here the CDR3 DNA reads TGCAGCGTTGCCGGGACAGGGAACAATGAGCAGTTCTTC.

This clonotype appeared a few times. V and J are TRBV7-2 and TRBJ2-1; D is undetermined. The CDR3 loop spans 12 amino acids. Germline CDR1 is SGHTA and CDR2 is FQGNSA. Trimming removed 5 bases from V and 8 bases from J, with 10 bases in between. As DNA, the CDR3 is TGTGCCAGCAGCCGTAATATAGATGAGCAGTTCTTC. The encoded protein is CASSRNIDEQFF.

The V call is TRBV6-2 or TRBV6-3, the J call TRBJ2-1, with D unclear. V lost 3 bases and J lost 4, with 13 bases in between. Germline V gives CDR1 MNHEY, CDR2 SVGEGT. This CDR3 region has 15 residues. Written as DNA, the CDR3 is TGTGCCAGCAGTTATGGGCCGAGCGCTTACAATGAGCAGTTCTTC. Amino acids: CASSYGPSAYNEQFF.

The V gene is TRBV7-9, the J gene TRBJ2-7; perhaps TRBD2 as D (7 bases). Trimming removed 2 bases at V and 9 bases at J, with 14 bases between. In germline, CDR1 is SEHNR, CDR2 FQNEAQ (reference sequence). There are 13 residues in the CDR3. CDR3 in DNA: TGTGCCAGCAGCTTAAGGAGGGAGGGGGGGCAGTACTTC. Translating gives CASSLRREGGQYF.

This chain uses TRBV29-1 with TRBJ2-1; 9 nucleotides line up with TRBD1. The ends lost 3 bases at V and 8 bases at J; junction bases unmatched: 8. This CDR3 is 14 amino acids long. Germline V gene sequence: CDR1 SQVTM, CDR2 ANQGSEA. CDR3 nucleotides: TGCAGCGTTGAGGCTTCCCGGACAGGGGATGAGCAGTTCTTC. It encodes CSVEASRTGDEQFF.